This T cell receptor (beta chain) is from a study of T cell responses to AZD1222 COVID-19 vaccine. About the research overall: Investigators merged groups given second doses at roughly 4 or roughly 12 weeks. Study results and limitations: Close to half of all spike-specific TCRs reportedly target regions of the variants that are unmutated. With dominance at 160-218 and 743-854, vaccine-associated CD4 TCRs spanned spike. Only a handful of people who got AZD1222 tested seropositive at baseline.

Notes on this clone: Antigen specificity is unknown.

TCRdb keeps only in-frame clones here, not all; method: immunoSEQ multiplex PCR. The sample consists of fewer than 110,000 clones, less than 95% of them appearing once. Germline V CDR1 and CDR2: SGHRS, YFSETQ. The J segment lost 8 bases and the V segment lost 0 bases, leaving 6 bases of the junction unmatched. This CDR3 has 15 residues. The starting material was peripheral blood, obtained on day 0 of AZD1222 vaccination. The sequence was obtained from an adult in good health. J is TRBJ2-1 and V is TRBV5-1; 9 nucleotides match TRBD2. The chain's CDR3 is CASSLGLAAWYEQFF. For the CDR3, the DNA is TGCGCCAGCAGCTTGGGACTAGCGGCCTGGTATGAGCAGTTCTTC.